The rows below give T cell receptor beta chains drawn from one sample of a study of cytomegalovirus exposure and HLA in healthy donors. Method: immunoSEQ multiplex PCR; TCRdb's copy keeps in-frame clones and lacks some. The sample yields about 180,000 clones, over 75% seen once. The sequencing input was PBMCs. The receptors stem from a woman in her forties or fifties in good health and CMV-seronegative. Both conserved end residues are part of each CDR3. The order of the fields is clone size, J gene, V gene, D gene, CDR3 protein, CDR3 DNA. The D gene is left open where the match is weak. A clone size is listed for some rows: how often the clone was seen (once, few, many), or a class if it is expanded.

clone size: NA; J gene: TRBJ2-7; V gene: TRBV28; D gene: TRBD1; CDR3 protein: CASSIRTGGPDEQYF; CDR3 DNA: TGTGCCAGCAGTATACGGACAGGGGGCCCTGACGAGCAGTACTTC
clone size: NA; J gene: TRBJ2-4; V gene: TRBV30; D gene: NA; CDR3 protein: CAWSSGTLAYF; CDR3 DNA: TGTGCCTGGAGCTCCGGGACATTAGCGTACTTC
clone size: NA; J gene: TRBJ2-7; V gene: TRBV9; D gene: TRBD1; CDR3 protein: CASSSRTGPYEQYF; CDR3 DNA: TGTGCCAGCAGCTCCCGGACAGGACCCTACGAGCAGTACTTC
clone size: NA; J gene: TRBJ1-1; V gene: TRBV6-1; D gene: NA; CDR3 protein: CASSRGWNTEAFF; CDR3 DNA: TGTGCCAGCAGCAGGGGCTGGAACACTGAAGCTTTCTTT
clone size: NA; J gene: TRBJ2-3; V gene: TRBV11-3; D gene: NA; CDR3 protein: CASSLEVEDTQYF; CDR3 DNA: TGTGCCAGCAGCTTGGAGGTGGAAGATACGCAGTATTTT
clone size: NA; J gene: TRBJ2-1; V gene: TRBV7-2; D gene: NA; CDR3 protein: CASSPGRTAYNEQFF; CDR3 DNA: TGTGCCAGCAGCCCGGGAAGGACGGCCTACAATGAGCAGTTCTTC
clone size: few; J gene: TRBJ2-3; V gene: TRBV4-3; D gene: TRBD2; CDR3 protein: CASSALAGLDTQYF; CDR3 DNA: TGCGCCAGCAGCGCACTAGCGGGGCTGGATACGCAGTATTTT
clone size: once; J gene: TRBJ1-1; V gene: TRBV28; D gene: NA; CDR3 protein: CASSPFQVREAFF; CDR3 DNA: TGTGCCAGCAGCCCCTTTCAGGTACGTGAAGCTTTCTTT
clone size: few; J gene: TRBJ2-1; V gene: TRBV5-1; D gene: TRBD2; CDR3 protein: CASSPLAGEINEQFF; CDR3 DNA: TGCGCCAGCAGCCCACTAGCGGGAGAAATCAATGAGCAGTTCTTC
clone size: few; J gene: TRBJ2-7; V gene: TRBV7-9; D gene: TRBD1; CDR3 protein: CASSGGQLNSYEQYF; CDR3 DNA: TGTGCCAGCAGCGGGGGACAGCTTAATTCCTACGAGCAGTACTTC
clone size: NA; J gene: TRBJ2-5; V gene: TRBV7-7; D gene: NA; CDR3 protein: CASSLGGHHQETQYF; CDR3 DNA: TGTGCTAGCAGCTTAGGGGGACACCACCAAGAGACCCAGTACTTC
clone size: NA; J gene: TRBJ2-7; V gene: TRBV29-1; D gene: NA; CDR3 protein: CSVGKDYEQYF; CDR3 DNA: TGCAGCGTTGGTAAAGACTACGAGCAGTACTTC
clone size: NA; J gene: TRBJ1-5; V gene: TRBV19; D gene: NA; CDR3 protein: CASTQGGRVNQPQHF; CDR3 DNA: TGTGCCAGTACCCAAGGTGGGCGGGTCAATCAGCCCCAGCATTTT
clone size: few; J gene: TRBJ2-7; V gene: TRBV6-4; D gene: NA; CDR3 protein: CASSDSESDEQYF; CDR3 DNA: TGTGCCAGCAGTGACTCGGAGAGCGACGAGCAGTACTTC
clone size: few; J gene: TRBJ1-1; V gene: TRBV4-1; D gene: NA; CDR3 protein: CASSQEGRAEAFF; CDR3 DNA: TGCGCCAGCAGCCAAGAAGGGCGGGCTGAAGCTTTCTTT
clone size: NA; J gene: TRBJ2-3; V gene: TRBV5-1; D gene: NA; CDR3 protein: CASSLDSTDTQYF; CDR3 DNA: TGCGCCAGCAGCTTGGACAGTACAGATACGCAGTATTTT
clone size: NA; J gene: TRBJ1-4; V gene: TRBV28; D gene: NA; CDR3 protein: CASSSIRDRPFYSNEKLFF; CDR3 DNA: TGTGCCAGCAGTTCCATCCGCGACAGACCCTTCTATTCTAATGAAAAACTGTTTTTT
clone size: NA; J gene: TRBJ2-5; V gene: TRBV5-1; D gene: NA; CDR3 protein: CASSLNGKLLSGETQYF; CDR3 DNA: TGCGCCAGCAGCTTGAACGGGAAGCTGTTGTCGGGAGAGACCCAGTACTTC
clone size: NA; J gene: TRBJ2-7; V gene: TRBV19; D gene: NA; CDR3 protein: CASSMTLSYEQYF; CDR3 DNA: TGTGCCAGTAGTATGACTTTAAGCTACGAGCAGTACTTC
clone size: NA; J gene: TRBJ2-1; V gene: TRBV25-1; D gene: NA; CDR3 protein: CASTQGGNEQFF; CDR3 DNA: TGTGCCAGCACTCAGGGGGGAAATGAGCAGTTCTTC
clone size: NA; J gene: TRBJ2-2; V gene: TRBV7-9; D gene: NA; CDR3 protein: CASSLARSHLGGELFF; CDR3 DNA: TGTGCCAGCAGCTTAGCGAGGAGCCATTTAGGCGGGGAGCTGTTTTTT
clone size: once; J gene: TRBJ2-2; V gene: TRBV5-4; D gene: TRBD2; CDR3 protein: CASSSEAGLTGELFF; CDR3 DNA: TGTGCCAGCAGCTCGGAAGCGGGATTAACCGGGGAGCTGTTTTTT
clone size: NA; J gene: TRBJ1-5; V gene: TRBV28; D gene: TRBD1; CDR3 protein: CASSRTGDQPQHF; CDR3 DNA: TGTGCCAGCAGTCGGACAGGGGATCAGCCCCAGCATTTT
clone size: NA; J gene: TRBJ2-7; V gene: TRBV6-1; D gene: NA; CDR3 protein: CASNFRESYEQYF; CDR3 DNA: TGTGCCAGCAACTTCCGGGAGTCCTACGAGCAGTACTTC
clone size: few; J gene: TRBJ2-3; V gene: TRBV7-9; D gene: NA; CDR3 protein: CASSQTDTQYF; CDR3 DNA: TGTGCCAGCAGCCAAACAGATACGCAGTATTTT
clone size: NA; J gene: TRBJ1-5; V gene: TRBV9; D gene: NA; CDR3 protein: CASSPTYSNQPQHF; CDR3 DNA: TGTGCCAGCAGCCCCACTTATAGCAATCAGCCCCAGCATTTT
clone size: NA; J gene: TRBJ2-7; V gene: TRBV27; D gene: NA; CDR3 protein: CASSQNYKDTYEQYF; CDR3 DNA: TGTGCCAGCAGTCAAAACTACAAGGACACCTACGAGCAGTACTTC
clone size: NA; J gene: TRBJ2-5; V gene: TRBV6-6; D gene: NA; CDR3 protein: CASSGVETQYF; CDR3 DNA: TGTGCCAGCAGCGGAGTTGAGACCCAGTACTTC
clone size: few; J gene: TRBJ2-7; V gene: TRBV9; D gene: TRBD1; CDR3 protein: CASSVRDRGYEQYF; CDR3 DNA: TGTGCCAGCAGCGTAAGGGACAGGGGGTACGAGCAGTACTTC
clone size: few; J gene: TRBJ2-2; V gene: TRBV11-3; D gene: NA; CDR3 protein: CASSLGLREAKAGELFF; CDR3 DNA: TGTGCCAGCAGCTTAGGGCTAAGGGAGGCCAAGGCCGGGGAGCTGTTTTTT
clone size: few; J gene: TRBJ2-5; V gene: TRBV30; D gene: TRBD2; CDR3 protein: CAWSVLPLAGGIETQYF; CDR3 DNA: TGTGCCTGGAGTGTCCTACCTTTAGCGGGAGGGATAGAGACCCAGTACTTC
clone size: few; J gene: TRBJ2-1; V gene: TRBV5-1; D gene: TRBD1; CDR3 protein: CASRPRSGQGLYNEQFF; CDR3 DNA: TGCGCCAGCAGACCAAGATCGGGACAGGGCTTGTACAATGAGCAGTTCTTC
clone size: NA; J gene: TRBJ2-7; V gene: TRBV27; D gene: TRBD1; CDR3 protein: CASSLRQGTYEQYF; CDR3 DNA: TGTGCCAGCAGTTTACGACAGGGCACCTACGAGCAGTACTTC
clone size: NA; J gene: TRBJ2-1; V gene: TRBV6-1; D gene: TRBD1; CDR3 protein: CASSPQGVPYNEQFF; CDR3 DNA: TGTGCCAGCTCCCCCCAGGGGGTCCCCTACAATGAGCAGTTCTTC
clone size: NA; J gene: TRBJ1-2; V gene: TRBV19; D gene: TRBD1; CDR3 protein: CASRTPGTGSSYGYTF; CDR3 DNA: TGTGCCAGTAGGACTCCCGGGACAGGCTCGTCCTATGGCTACACCTTC
clone size: NA; J gene: TRBJ2-3; V gene: TRBV10-3; D gene: TRBD2; CDR3 protein: CAISLLASDTQYF; CDR3 DNA: TGTGCCATCAGCCTACTAGCGTCAGATACGCAGTATTTT
clone size: NA; J gene: TRBJ2-3; V gene: TRBV12-1; D gene: NA; CDR3 protein: CASSWAPGRTRTDTQYF; CDR3 DNA: TGTGCCAGCAGCTGGGCGCCCGGGCGGACACGCACAGATACGCAGTATTTT